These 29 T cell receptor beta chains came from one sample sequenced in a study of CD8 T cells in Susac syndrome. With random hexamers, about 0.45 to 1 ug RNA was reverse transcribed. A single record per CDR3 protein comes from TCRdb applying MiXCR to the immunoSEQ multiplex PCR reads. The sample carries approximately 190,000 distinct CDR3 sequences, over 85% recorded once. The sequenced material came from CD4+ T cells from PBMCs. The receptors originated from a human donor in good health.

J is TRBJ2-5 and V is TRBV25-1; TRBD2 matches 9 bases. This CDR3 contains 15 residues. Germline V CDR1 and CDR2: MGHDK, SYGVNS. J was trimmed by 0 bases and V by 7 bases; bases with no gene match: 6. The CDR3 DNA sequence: TGTGCCAGCATCTCGGTAGCGGGGGACCAAGAGACCCAGTACTTC. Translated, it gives CASISVAGDQETQYF.

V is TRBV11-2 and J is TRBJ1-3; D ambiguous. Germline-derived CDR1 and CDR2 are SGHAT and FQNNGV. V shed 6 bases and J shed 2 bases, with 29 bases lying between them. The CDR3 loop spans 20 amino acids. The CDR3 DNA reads TGTGCCAGCAGTCCCAGATTTATACAGACGGTCCTGTCGCCTGGAAACACCATATATTTT. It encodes CASSPRFIQTVLSPGNTIYF. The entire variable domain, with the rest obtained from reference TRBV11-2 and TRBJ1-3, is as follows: EAGVAQSPRYKIIEKRQSVAFWCNPISGHATLYWYQQILGQGPKLLIQFQNNGVVDDSQLPKDRFSAERLKGVDSTLKIQPAKLEDSAVYLCASSPRFIQTVLSPGNTIYFGEGSWLTVV.

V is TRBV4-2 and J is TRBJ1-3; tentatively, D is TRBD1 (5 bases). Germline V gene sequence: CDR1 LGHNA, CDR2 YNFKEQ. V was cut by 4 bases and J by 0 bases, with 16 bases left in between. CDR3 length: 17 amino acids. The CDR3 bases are TGTGCCAGCAGCCTGGGGGGACGCCAGAGCTCTGGAAACACCATATATTTT. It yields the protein CASSLGGRQSSGNTIYF.

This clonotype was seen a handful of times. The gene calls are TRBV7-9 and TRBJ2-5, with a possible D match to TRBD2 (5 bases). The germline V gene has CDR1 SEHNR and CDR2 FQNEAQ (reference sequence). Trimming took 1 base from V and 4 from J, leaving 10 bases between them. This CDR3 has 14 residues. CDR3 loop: CASSLGIGGETQYF. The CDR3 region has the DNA TGTGCCAGCAGCTTAGGAATAGGAGGAGAGACCCAGTACTTC.

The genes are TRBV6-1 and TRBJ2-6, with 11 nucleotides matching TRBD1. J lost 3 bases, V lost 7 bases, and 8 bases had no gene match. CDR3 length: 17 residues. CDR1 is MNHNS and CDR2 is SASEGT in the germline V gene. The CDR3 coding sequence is TGTGCCAGCACCCCCCGGGACAGGGGGAGTGGGGCCAACGTCCTGACTTTC. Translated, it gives CASTPRDRGSGANVLTF.

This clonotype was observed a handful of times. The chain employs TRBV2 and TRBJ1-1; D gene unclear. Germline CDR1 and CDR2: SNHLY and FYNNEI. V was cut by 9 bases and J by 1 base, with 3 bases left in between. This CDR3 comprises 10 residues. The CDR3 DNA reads TGTGCCAGTTCGAACACTGAAGCTTTCTTT. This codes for CASSNTEAFF.

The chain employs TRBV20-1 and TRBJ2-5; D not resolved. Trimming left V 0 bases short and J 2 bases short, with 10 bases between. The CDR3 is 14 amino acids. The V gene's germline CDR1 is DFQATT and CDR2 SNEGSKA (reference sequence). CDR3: CSAREGRLQETQYF. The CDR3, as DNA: TGCAGTGCTAGAGAAGGCCGGTTGCAAGAGACCCAGTACTTC.

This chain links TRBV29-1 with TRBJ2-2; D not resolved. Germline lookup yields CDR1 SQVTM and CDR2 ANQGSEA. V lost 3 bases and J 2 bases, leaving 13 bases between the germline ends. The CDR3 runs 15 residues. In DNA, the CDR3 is TGCAGCGTTGACGGTGAGGCAGCTAACACCGGGGAGCTGTTTTTT. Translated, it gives CSVDGEAANTGELFF.

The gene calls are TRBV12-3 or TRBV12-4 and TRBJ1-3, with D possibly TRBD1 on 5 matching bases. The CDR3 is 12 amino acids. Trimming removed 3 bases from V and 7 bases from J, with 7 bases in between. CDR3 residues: CASSFRGNTIYF. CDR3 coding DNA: TGTGCCAGCAGTTTTAGGGGTAACACCATATATTTT.

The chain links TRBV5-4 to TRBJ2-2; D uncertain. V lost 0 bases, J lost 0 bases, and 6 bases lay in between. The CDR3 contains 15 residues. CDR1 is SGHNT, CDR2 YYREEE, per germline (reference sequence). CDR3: CASSLDTTNTGELFF. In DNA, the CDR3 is TGTGCCAGCAGCTTGGACACTACGAACACCGGGGAGCTGTTTTTT.

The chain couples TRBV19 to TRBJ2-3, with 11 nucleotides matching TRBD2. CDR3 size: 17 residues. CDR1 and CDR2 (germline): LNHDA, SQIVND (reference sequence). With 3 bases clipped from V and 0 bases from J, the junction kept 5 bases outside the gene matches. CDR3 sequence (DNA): TGTGCCAGTAGTATCTCTAGCGGGGGGACTAGCACAGATACGCAGTATTTT. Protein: CASSISSGGTSTDTQYF.

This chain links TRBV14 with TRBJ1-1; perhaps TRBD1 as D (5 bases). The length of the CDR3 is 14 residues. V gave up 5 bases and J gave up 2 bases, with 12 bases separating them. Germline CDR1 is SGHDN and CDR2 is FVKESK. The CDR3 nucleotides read TGTGCCAGCAGCTACCGGACATCAAACACTGAAGCTTTCTTT. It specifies CASSYRTSNTEAFF. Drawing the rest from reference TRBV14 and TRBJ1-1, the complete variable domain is EAGVTQFPSHSVIEKGQTVTLRCDPISGHDNLYWYRRVMGKEIKFLLHFVKESKQDESGMPNNRFLAERTGGTYSTLKVQPAELEDSGVYFCASSYRTSNTEAFFGQGTRLTVV.

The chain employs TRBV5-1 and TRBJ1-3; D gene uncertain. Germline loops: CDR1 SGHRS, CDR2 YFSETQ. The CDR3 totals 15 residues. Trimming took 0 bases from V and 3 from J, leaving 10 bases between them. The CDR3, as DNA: TGCGCCAGCAGCTTGGGAGGCGGCGGTGGAAACACCATATATTTT. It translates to CASSLGGGGGNTIYF.

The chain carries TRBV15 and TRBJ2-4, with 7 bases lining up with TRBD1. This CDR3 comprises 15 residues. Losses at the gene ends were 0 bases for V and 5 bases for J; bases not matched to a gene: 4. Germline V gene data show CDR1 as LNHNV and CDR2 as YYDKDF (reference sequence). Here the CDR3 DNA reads TGTGCCACCAGCAGAGAGGGACAGTCCGAAAACATTCAGTACTTC. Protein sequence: CATSREGQSENIQYF.

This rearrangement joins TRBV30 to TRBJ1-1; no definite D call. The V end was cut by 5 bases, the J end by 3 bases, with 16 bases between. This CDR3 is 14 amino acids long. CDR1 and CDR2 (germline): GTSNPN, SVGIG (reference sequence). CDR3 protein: CAWAGDLRDTEAFF. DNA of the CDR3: TGTGCCTGGGCAGGAGACTTACGGGACACTGAAGCTTTCTTT.

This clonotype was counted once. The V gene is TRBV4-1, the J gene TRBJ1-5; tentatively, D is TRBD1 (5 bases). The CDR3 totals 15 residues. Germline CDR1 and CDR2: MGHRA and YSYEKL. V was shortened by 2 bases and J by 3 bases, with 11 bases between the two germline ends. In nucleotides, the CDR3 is TGCGCCAGCAGCCAAATTGACAGTCTCAATCAGCCCCAGCATTTT. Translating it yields CASSQIDSLNQPQHF.

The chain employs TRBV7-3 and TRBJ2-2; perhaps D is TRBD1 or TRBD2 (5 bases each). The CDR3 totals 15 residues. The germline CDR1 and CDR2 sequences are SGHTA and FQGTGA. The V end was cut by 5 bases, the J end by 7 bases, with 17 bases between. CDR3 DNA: TGTGCCAGCAGCCGAGCGGCCCAGAGGGGCGGGGAGCTGTTTTTT. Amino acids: CASSRAAQRGGELFF.

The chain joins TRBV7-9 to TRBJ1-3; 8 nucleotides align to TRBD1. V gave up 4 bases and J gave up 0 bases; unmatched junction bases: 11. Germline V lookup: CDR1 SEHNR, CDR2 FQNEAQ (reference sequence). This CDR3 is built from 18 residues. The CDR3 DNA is TGTGCCAGCAGCTCTCCGGGGGGACAGGTCCTCTCTGGAAACACCATATATTTT. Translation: CASSSPGGQVLSGNTIYF.

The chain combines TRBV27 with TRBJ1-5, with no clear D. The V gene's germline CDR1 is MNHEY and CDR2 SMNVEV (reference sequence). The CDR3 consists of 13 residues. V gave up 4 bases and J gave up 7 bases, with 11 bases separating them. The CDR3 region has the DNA TGTGCCAGCAGTTCAAGTTGGAGGCAGCCCCAGCATTTT. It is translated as CASSSSWRQPQHF.

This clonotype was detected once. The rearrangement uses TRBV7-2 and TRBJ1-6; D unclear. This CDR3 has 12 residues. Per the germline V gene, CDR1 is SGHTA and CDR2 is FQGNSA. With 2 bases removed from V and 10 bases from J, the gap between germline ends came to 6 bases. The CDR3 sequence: CASSLNFSPLHF. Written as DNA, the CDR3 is TGTGCCAGCAGCTTAAATTTCTCACCCCTCCACTTT.

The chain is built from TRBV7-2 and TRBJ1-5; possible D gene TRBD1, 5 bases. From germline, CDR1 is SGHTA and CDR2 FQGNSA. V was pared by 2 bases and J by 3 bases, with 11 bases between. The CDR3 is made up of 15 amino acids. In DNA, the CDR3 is TGTGCCAGCAGCTTATCAGGGCTGATCAATCAGCCCCAGCATTTT. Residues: CASSLSGLINQPQHF.

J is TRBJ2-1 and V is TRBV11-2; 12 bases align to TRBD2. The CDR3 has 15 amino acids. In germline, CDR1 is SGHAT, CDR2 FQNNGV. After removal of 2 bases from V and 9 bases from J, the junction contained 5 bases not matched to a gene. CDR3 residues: CASSLSLAGGSEQFF. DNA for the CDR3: TGTGCCAGCAGCTTATCACTAGCGGGGGGTAGTGAGCAGTTCTTC.

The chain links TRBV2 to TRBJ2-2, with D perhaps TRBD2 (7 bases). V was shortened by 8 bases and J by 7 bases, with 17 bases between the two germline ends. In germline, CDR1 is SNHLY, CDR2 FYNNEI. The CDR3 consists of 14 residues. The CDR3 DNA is TGTGCCAGCTTGCCCGGGGGGCGAAACGGGGAGCTGTTTTTT. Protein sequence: CASLPGGRNGELFF.

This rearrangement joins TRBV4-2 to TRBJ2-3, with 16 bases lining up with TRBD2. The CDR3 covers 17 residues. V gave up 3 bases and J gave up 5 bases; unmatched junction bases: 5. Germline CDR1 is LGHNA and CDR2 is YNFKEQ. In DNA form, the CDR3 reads TGTGCCAGCAGCCAGGGGACTAGCGGGGGGGCAAGAGATACGCAGTATTTT. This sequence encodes CASSQGTSGGARDTQYF.

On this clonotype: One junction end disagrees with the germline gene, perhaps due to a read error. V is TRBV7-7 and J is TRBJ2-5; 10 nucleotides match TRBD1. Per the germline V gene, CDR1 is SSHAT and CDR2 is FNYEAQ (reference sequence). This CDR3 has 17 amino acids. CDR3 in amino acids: CASSFGTGQGFQETQYF. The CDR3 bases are TGTGCTAGCAGCTTTGGGACGGGACAGGGGTTCCAAGAGACCCAGTACTTC.

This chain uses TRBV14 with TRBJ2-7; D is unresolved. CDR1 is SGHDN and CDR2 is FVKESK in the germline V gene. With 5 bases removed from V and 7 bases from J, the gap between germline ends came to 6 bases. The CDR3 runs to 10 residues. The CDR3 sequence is CASSEVEQYF. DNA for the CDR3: TGTGCCAGCAGCGAGGTTGAGCAGTACTTC.

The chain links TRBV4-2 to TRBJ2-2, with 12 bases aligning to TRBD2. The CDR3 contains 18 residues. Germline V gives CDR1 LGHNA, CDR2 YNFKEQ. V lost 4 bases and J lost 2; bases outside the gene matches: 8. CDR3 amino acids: CASSLSLGLAGNTGELFF. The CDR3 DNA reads TGTGCCAGCAGCCTTAGTCTTGGACTAGCGGGAAACACCGGGGAGCTGTTTTTT.

CDR3 DNA: TGCAGCGTTGTACGGGCATCGACCCAGTACTTC. Amino acid sequence: CSVVRASTQYF. The chain combines TRBV29-1 with TRBJ2-5; unclear D gene. The CDR3 length is 11 residues. Trimming pared 4 bases from V and 7 bases from J, leaving 10 bases between. Germline V gives CDR1 SQVTM, CDR2 ANQGSEA.

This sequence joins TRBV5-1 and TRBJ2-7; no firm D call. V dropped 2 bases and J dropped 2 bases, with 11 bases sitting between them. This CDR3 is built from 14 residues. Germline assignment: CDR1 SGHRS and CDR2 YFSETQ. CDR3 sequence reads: CASSFSGETYEQYV. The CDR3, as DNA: TGCGCCAGCAGCTTCTCCGGAGAAACCTACGAGCAGTACGTC.